These 10 T cell receptor beta chains share one sample of origin, sequenced in a study of T cell changes during pregnancy in multiple sclerosis. TCRdb's copy holds only in-frame clones and misses some; the assay was immunoSEQ multiplex PCR. The sample consists of around 40,000 clones, 90% of them appearing once. This material consisted of CD4+ T cells from peripheral blood mononuclear cells, taken in the first trimester of pregnancy. The receptors here all came from a female donor in good health, enrolled as a control in a pregnancy study.

CDR3 DNA sequence: TGTGCCAGCAGCTTAGGGGCCACTAGCGGGGCCAACACCGGGGAGCTGTTTTTT. Protein product: CASSLGATSGANTGELFF. V gene TRBV7-2 combines with J gene TRBJ2-2; 10 positions match TRBD2. From germline, CDR1 is SGHTA and CDR2 FQGNSA. The V segment lost 1 base and the J segment 2 bases; nucleotides outside the gene matches: 7. This CDR3 spans 18 amino acids.

This chain uses TRBV11-2 with TRBJ2-3; 7 nucleotides align to TRBD2. The CDR3 has 16 amino acids. V lost 5 bases and J lost 1; bases outside the gene matches: 9. Germline V gives CDR1 SGHAT, CDR2 FQNNGV. The CDR3 nucleotides are TGTGCCAGCAGCCCCCCCGCCAGCGGGGGCACAGATACGCAGTATTTT. This translates into CASSPPASGGTDTQYF.

V gene TRBV19 combines with J gene TRBJ1-2, with 8 bases lining up with TRBD1. V dropped 5 bases and J dropped 1; count of bases not matched to a gene: 12. Per the germline V gene, CDR1 is LNHDA and CDR2 is SQIVND (reference sequence). This CDR3 has 17 amino acids. The CDR3 region is CASSPSDRAPSNYGYTF. The DNA of the CDR3 is TGTGCCAGTAGTCCCTCGGACAGGGCGCCTAGTAACTATGGCTACACCTTC.

The chain combines TRBV18 with TRBJ2-5, with TRBD1 as a possible D gene (6 bases). This CDR3 contains 18 residues. The V gene lost 3 bases and the J gene lost 2 bases, with 22 bases spanning the gap. Germline loops: CDR1 KGHSH, CDR2 LQKENI. CDR3 sequence (DNA): TGTGCCAGCTCACCGCGAAACCTACAGGGTAGGGGACAAGAGACCCAGTACTTC. This translates into CASSPRNLQGRGQETQYF.

This chain links TRBV30 with TRBJ2-5; D is possibly TRBD2 (5 bases). Trimming stripped 0 bases from V and 5 bases from J, with 7 bases between. There are 12 residues in the CDR3. The germline V gene has CDR1 GTSNPN and CDR2 SVGIG (reference sequence). The CDR3 region is CAWSVGGETQYF. In DNA form, the CDR3 reads TGTGCCTGGAGTGTGGGCGGGGAGACCCAGTACTTC. The complete variable domain, with remaining parts taken from reference TRBV30 and TRBJ2-5, reads SQTIHQWPATLVQPVGSPLSLECTVEGTSNPNLYWYRQAAGRGLQLLFYSVGIGQISSEVPQNLSASRPQDRQFILSSKKLLLSDSGFYLCAWSVGGETQYFGPGTRLLVL.

Concerning this clone itself: A read error may account for a junction end that differs from germline. The chain has TRBV7-8 and TRBJ2-1; possibly TRBD1 for D (5 bases). The CDR3 covers 17 residues. Germline lookup yields CDR1 SGHVS and CDR2 FQNEAQ. CDR3 sequence reads: CASRLERWGGSYNEQFF. In DNA form, the CDR3 reads TGTGCCAGCAGGTTAGAACGGTGGGGCGGATCTTACAATGAGCAGTTCTTC. Full variable domain (remainder filled in from reference TRBV7-8 and TRBJ2-1): GAGVSQSPRYKVAKRGQDVALRCDPISGHVSLFWYQQALGQGPEFLTYFQNEAQLDKSGLPSDRFFAERPEGSVSTLKIQRTQQEDSAVYLCASRLERWGGSYNEQFFGPGTRLTVL.

This clone was recorded once. The rearrangement uses TRBV19 and TRBJ2-3; 10 bases map to TRBD2. The ends lost 6 bases at V and 6 bases at J; junction bases unmatched: 21. The CDR3 has 19 amino acids. Per the germline V gene, CDR1 is LNHDA and CDR2 is SQIVND (reference sequence). The CDR3, as DNA: TGTGCCAGTAGCAGGTCGTATTCAACCAGCGGGGGGGCTGGGGATACGCAGTATTTT. This gives the protein CASSRSYSTSGGAGDTQYF.

The V gene is TRBV7-2, the J gene TRBJ2-7; possible D gene TRBD1, 5 bases. This CDR3 is built from 14 residues. Germline V gene data show CDR1 as SGHTA and CDR2 as FQGNSA. V was trimmed by 2 bases and J by 3 bases, leaving 11 bases between them. CDR3 nucleotides: TGTGCCAGCAGCTTAAGGCGCCAGGGCTACGAGCAGTACTTC. Translation: CASSLRRQGYEQYF.

The rearrangement uses TRBV19 and TRBJ2-1; TRBD2 agrees at 8 bases. Germline V lookup: CDR1 LNHDA, CDR2 SQIVND (reference sequence). Losses at the gene ends were 4 bases for V and 6 bases for J; bases not matched to a gene: 11. The CDR3 is made up of 16 amino acids. CDR3 bases: TGTGCCAGTAGTACCCCGAGGGCGGGGGGCCCCAATGAGCAGTTCTTC. Translation: CASSTPRAGGPNEQFF. Variable domain in full (rest from reference TRBV19 and TRBJ2-1): DGGITQSPKYLFRKEGQNVTLSCEQNLNHDAMYWYRQDPGQGLRLIYYSQIVNDFQKGDIAEGYSVSREKKESFPLTVTSAQKNPTAFYLCASSTPRAGGPNEQFFGPGTRLTVL.

The chain employs TRBV7-2 and TRBJ2-7, with a tentative D call TRBD1 (5 bases). Germline V CDR1 and CDR2: SGHTA, FQGNSA. The CDR3 spans 15 residues. Between the trimmed V and J ends, which lost 5 bases and 3 bases, there was a span of 17 bases. In DNA, the CDR3 is TGTGCCAGCAGCCCTACGTATTACCAGGGCTACGAGCAGTACTTC. Its protein is CASSPTYYQGYEQYF.